These T cell receptor beta chains were read from a single sample in a study of cytomegalovirus exposure and HLA in healthy donors. Data came from immunoSEQ multiplex PCR; TCRdb stores just in-frame clones and leaves some out. In the table there are some 180,000 clones, about 70% of which are singletons. The sequencing input was PBMCs. The receptors were gathered from a woman in her thirties in good health and CMV-seronegative. CDR3s include the opening cysteine and the closing phenylalanine or tryptophan. A D gene is named only where the DNA matches it firmly. The size of a clone is reported for some rows only, either as once, few or many, or as a class for expanded clones.

-	TRBV2	TRBJ2-2	-	CASWGLGGGELFF	TGTGCCAGCTGGGGACTCGGGGGCGGGGAGCTGTTTTTT
-	TRBV5-1	TRBJ1-1	-	CASSPKPTGTTNTEAFF	TGCGCCAGCAGTCCAAAGCCGACAGGCACAACCAACACTGAAGCTTTCTTT
TRBD1	TRBV7-3	TRBJ2-5	-	CASGDSHQETQYF	TGTGCCAGCGGGGACAGCCATCAAGAGACCCAGTACTTC
TRBD2	TRBV2	TRBJ2-3	-	CASTQRGGAPDTQYF	TGTGCCAGCACTCAACGGGGGGGGGCCCCAGATACGCAGTATTTT
TRBD2	TRBV7-8	TRBJ2-1	-	CASSLARVGTSGGNEQFF	TGTGCCAGCAGCTTAGCCCGCGTTGGGACTAGCGGGGGAAATGAGCAGTTCTTC
-	TRBV10-1	TRBJ2-7	-	CASSESIEALKYF	TGCGCCAGCAGTGAGTCGATCGAGGCGTTGAAGTACTTC
TRBD1	TRBV25-1	TRBJ2-7	-	CASSALGTGRAQQYF	TGTGCCAGCAGTGCCCTGGGGACAGGGAGGGCGCAGCAGTACTTC
TRBD2	TRBV11-3	TRBJ2-1	once	CASSPGTSGYNEQFF	TGTGCCAGCAGCCCCGGGACTAGCGGTTACAATGAGCAGTTCTTC
TRBD2	TRBV27	TRBJ2-7	-	CASSLSGVWEQYF	TGTGCCAGCAGTTTAAGCGGGGTCTGGGAGCAGTACTTC
-	TRBV10-2	TRBJ2-3	-	CASKPVAATDTQYF	TGCGCCAGCAAGCCCGTAGCGGCTACAGATACGCAGTATTTT
-	TRBV7-7	TRBJ2-1	-	CASSLADNNEQFF	TGTGCCAGCAGCTTAGCGGACAACAATGAGCAGTTCTTC
TRBD2	TRBV14	TRBJ2-7	-	CASSQDSGDDSYEQYF	TGTGCCAGCAGCCAAGACAGCGGGGACGATTCCTACGAGCAGTACTTC
TRBD2	TRBV5-1	TRBJ2-1	-	CATASGSSYNEQFF	TGCGCCACCGCTAGCGGGAGCTCCTACAATGAGCAGTTCTTC
-	TRBV11-2	TRBJ2-7	-	CASSLTGYEQYF	TGTGCCAGCAGCTTAACAGGGTACGAGCAGTACTTC
-	TRBV27	TRBJ2-5	-	CASRGAGETQYF	TGTGCCAGCAGGGGAGCCGGGGAGACCCAGTACTTC
-	TRBV6-6	TRBJ1-3	-	CASSSARARSGNTIYF	TGTGCCAGCAGTTCGGCCAGGGCCCGCTCTGGAAACACCATATATTTT
-	TRBV6-1	TRBJ2-1	-	CASSELGRVGNEQFF	TGTGCCAGCAGTGAACTCGGTCGGGTGGGTAATGAGCAGTTCTTC
-	TRBV7-2	TRBJ2-1	few	CASSLGPRDFSHEQFF	TGTGCCAGCAGCTTAGGTCCCCGGGACTTCTCCCATGAGCAGTTCTTC
-	TRBV6-1	TRBJ2-5	-	CASRGRGGGQETQYF	TGTGCCAGCAGGGGGAGGGGAGGGGGGCAAGAGACCCAGTACTTC
-	TRBV5-4	TRBJ2-1	-	CAYGWGGYNEQFF	TGTGCCTATGGGTGGGGCGGCTACAATGAGCAGTTCTTC
-	TRBV2	TRBJ1-5	-	CASSEWQGSNQPQHF	TGTGCCAGCAGTGAATGGCAGGGGAGCAATCAGCCCCAGCATTTT
-	TRBV19	TRBJ2-1	few	CASRYSGPYNEQFF	TGTGCCAGTAGGTACAGCGGGCCCTACAATGAGCAGTTCTTC
TRBD1	TRBV7-2	TRBJ1-4	-	CASSSRGWRGNEKLFF	TGTGCCAGCAGCAGCAGGGGGTGGCGCGGTAATGAAAAACTGTTTTTT
TRBD2	TRBV18	TRBJ2-1	-	CASSPEREAYNEQFF	TGTGCCAGCTCACCCGAGCGGGAGGCCTACAATGAGCAGTTCTTC
TRBD2	TRBV9	TRBJ2-3	few	CASSVGLAGLRDTQYF	TGTGCCAGCAGCGTCGGACTAGCGGGATTAAGGGATACGCAGTATTTT
-	TRBV9	TRBJ1-4	few	CASSPRDGGDEKLFF	TGTGCCAGCAGCCCCAGGGACGGGGGTGATGAAAAACTGTTTTTT
TRBD1	TRBV11-2	TRBJ1-3	once	CASSSAGQKNTIYF	TGTGCCAGCAGCTCCGCGGGACAGAAGAACACCATATATTTT
-	TRBV6-4	TRBJ2-3	-	CASSDSRGNTQYF	TGTGCCAGCAGTGACTCAAGGGGAAATACGCAGTATTTT
TRBD1	TRBV7-9	TRBJ1-4	once	CASSPQTGVNEKLFF	TGTGCCAGCAGCCCCCAAACAGGGGTTAATGAAAAACTGTTTTTT
-	TRBV7-9	TRBJ2-1	-	CASSYAAVDYNEQFF	TGTGCCAGCAGCTACGCGGCAGTAGACTACAATGAGCAGTTCTTC